Listed here is a single T cell receptor beta chain. Its antigen is not known. The data were taken from a study of OX40 agonist ivuxolimab in advanced cancers. Libraries were prepared by immunoSEQ multiplex PCR; TCRdb keeps only in-frame clonotypes and omits some of them. Altogether roughly 140,000 clones are present, roughly 94% being singletons, with the ten largest covering about 0.33%. Study results and limitations: Some nonresponders also had low normalized T-cell clonal expansion.

This clonotype originated in an adult with an advanced solid tumor such as melanoma, head and neck, liver or kidney cancer. The sample was CD4+ or CD8+ T cells sorted from blood, taken in a trial of the OX40 agonist ivuxolimab.

CDR3 coding DNA: TGTGCCATCAGCCAATACTCCCCGGACGGCAATGGCTACACCTTC. Translated: CAISQYSPDGNGYTF. The rearrangement joins TRBV10-3 to TRBJ1-2; D call uncertain. Germline V gene sequence: CDR1 ENHRY, CDR2 SYGVKD. Trimming left V 6 bases short and J 6 bases short, with 20 bases between. CDR3 length: 15 amino acids.